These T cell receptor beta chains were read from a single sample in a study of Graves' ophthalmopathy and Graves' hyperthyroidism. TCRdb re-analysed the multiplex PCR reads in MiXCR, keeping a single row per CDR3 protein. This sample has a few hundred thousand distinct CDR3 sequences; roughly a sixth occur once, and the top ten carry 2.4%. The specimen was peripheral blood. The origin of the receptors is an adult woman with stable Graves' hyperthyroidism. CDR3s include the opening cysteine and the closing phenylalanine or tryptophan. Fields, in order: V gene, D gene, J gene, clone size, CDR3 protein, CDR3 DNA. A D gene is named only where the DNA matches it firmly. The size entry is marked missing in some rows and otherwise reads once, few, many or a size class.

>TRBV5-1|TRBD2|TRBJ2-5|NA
CASSRTSGSRLRETQYF
TGCGCCAGCAGCAGGACTAGCGGCTCACGGTTGCGAGAGACCCAGTACTTC
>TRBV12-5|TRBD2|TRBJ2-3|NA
CASGLVLGGSTDTQYF
TGTGCTAGTGGTTTGGTACTGGGAGGGAGCACAGATACGCAGTATTTT
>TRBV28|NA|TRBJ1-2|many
CASSHPGWGQPTTYGYTF
TGTGCCAGCAGCCACCCGGGATGGGGGCAGCCCACTACCTATGGCTACACCTTC
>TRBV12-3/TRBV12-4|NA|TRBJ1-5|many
CASSSPGAGQPQHF
TGTGCCAGCAGTTCCCCAGGGGCAGGGCAGCCCCAGCATTTT
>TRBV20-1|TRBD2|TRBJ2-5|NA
CSAPSGGIGETQYF
TGCAGTGCCCCTAGCGGGGGGATCGGAGAGACCCAGTACTTC
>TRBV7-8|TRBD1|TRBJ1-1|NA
CASSLPFGTGGNTEAFF
TGTGCCAGCAGCTTACCATTTGGGACAGGGGGGAACACTGAAGCTTTCTTT
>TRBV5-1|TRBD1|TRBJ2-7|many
CASSLGPTGGYHEQYF
TGCGCCAGCAGCTTGGGTCCGACAGGGGGCTATCACGAGCAGTACTTC
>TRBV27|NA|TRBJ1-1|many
CASSLGGIFTEAFF
TGTGCCAGCAGTTTAGGGGGAATTTTCACTGAAGCTTTCTTT
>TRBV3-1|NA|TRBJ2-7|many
CASSQALDEQYF
TGTGCCAGCAGCCAAGCCTTGGACGAGCAGTACTTC
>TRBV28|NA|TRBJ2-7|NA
CASSSRTESYEQYF
TGTGCCAGCAGTTCTCGGACAGAGTCCTACGAGCAGTACTTC
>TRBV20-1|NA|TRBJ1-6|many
CSAPRTGHGAYSPLHF
TGCAGTGCTCCCCGGACCGGCCACGGGGCCTATTCACCCCTCCACTTT
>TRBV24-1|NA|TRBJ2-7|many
CATSANSGRQDSSYEQYF
TGTGCCACCAGTGCTAACTCGGGACGGCAAGATAGCTCCTACGAGCAGTACTTC
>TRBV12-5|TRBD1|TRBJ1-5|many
CASGLVTGQVAGYSNQPQHF
TGTGCTAGTGGTTTGGTAACGGGACAGGTTGCGGGCTATAGCAATCAGCCCCAGCATTTT
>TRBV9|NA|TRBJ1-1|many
CASSMGGPTNTEAFF
TGTGCCAGCAGCATGGGGGGACCGACGAACACTGAAGCTTTCTTT
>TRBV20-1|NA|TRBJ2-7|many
CSASVGAIREQYF
TGCAGTGCTAGCGTCGGAGCGATCCGCGAGCAGTACTTC
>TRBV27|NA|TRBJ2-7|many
CASSLFSGLYEQYF
TGTGCCAGCAGTTTATTCTCAGGACTTTACGAGCAGTACTTC
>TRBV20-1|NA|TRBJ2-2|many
CSARDGTGELFF
TGCAGTGCTCGAGACGGGACCGGGGAGCTGTTTTTT
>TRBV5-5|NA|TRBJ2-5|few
CASSLELAVNQETQYF
TGTGCCAGCAGCTTGGAGTTAGCGGTAAACCAAGAGACCCAGTACTTC
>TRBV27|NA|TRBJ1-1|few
CASSSRESRSTEAFF
TGTGCCAGCAGTTCCAGGGAGTCGCGATCCACTGAAGCTTTCTTT
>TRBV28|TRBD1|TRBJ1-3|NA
CASCLWGQAGNTIYF
TGTGCCAGCTGTTTATGGGGACAGGCCGGAAACACCATATATTTT
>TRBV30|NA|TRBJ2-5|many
CAWSGSFETQYF
TGTGCCTGGAGTGGGAGTTTCGAGACCCAGTACTTC
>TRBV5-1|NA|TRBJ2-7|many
CASSLGPVGYEQYF
TGCGCCAGCAGCTTGGGGCCTGTCGGGTACGAGCAGTACTTC
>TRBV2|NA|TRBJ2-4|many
CASSEVVLASRKNIQYF
TGTGCCAGCAGTGAAGTTGTACTAGCTTCGAGGAAAAACATTCAGTACTTC
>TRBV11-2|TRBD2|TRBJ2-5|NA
CASSLIAGAQETQYF
TGTGCCAGCAGCTTAATAGCGGGAGCCCAAGAGACCCAGTACTTC
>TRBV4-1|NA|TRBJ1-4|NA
CASRRTAATNEKLFF
TGCGCCAGCAGACGGACAGCTGCAACTAATGAAAAACTGTTTTTT
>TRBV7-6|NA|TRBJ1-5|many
CASSPLGGSNQPQHF
TGTGCCAGCAGCCCACTCGGGGGTAGCAATCAGCCCCAGCATTTT
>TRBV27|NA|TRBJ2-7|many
CASSLSPTGFYEQYF
TGTGCCAGCAGTTTATCCCCAACAGGGTTCTACGAGCAGTACTTC
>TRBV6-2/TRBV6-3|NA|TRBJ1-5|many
CASSYPAAAVNQPQHF
TGTGCCAGCAGTTACCCCGCGGCGGCAGTCAATCAGCCCCAGCATTTT
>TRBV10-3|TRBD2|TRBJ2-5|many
CAVRSGLAGGSETQYF
TGTGCCGTCAGATCGGGACTAGCGGGAGGGTCAGAGACCCAGTACTTC
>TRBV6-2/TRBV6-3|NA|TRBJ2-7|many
CASRKRTVLTYEQYF
TGTGCCAGCAGGAAGCGGACAGTGCTTACTTACGAGCAGTACTTC
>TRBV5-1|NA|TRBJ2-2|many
CASSMVSSTGELFF
TGCGCCAGCAGCATGGTTTCCTCCACCGGGGAGCTGTTTTTT
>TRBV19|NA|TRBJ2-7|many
CARRVGRDLSYEQYF
TGTGCCCGACGCGTCGGGCGGGACTTATCCTACGAGCAGTACTTC
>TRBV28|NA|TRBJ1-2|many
CASSSGRRHGYTF
TGTGCCAGCAGTTCGGGGCGCCGGCATGGCTACACCTTC
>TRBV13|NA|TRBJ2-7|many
CASSSGRAYEQYF
TGTGCCAGCAGCTCGGGAAGAGCCTACGAGCAGTACTTC
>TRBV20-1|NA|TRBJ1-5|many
CSASPQGNQPQHF
TGCAGTGCTAGTCCGCAGGGAAATCAGCCCCAGCATTTT
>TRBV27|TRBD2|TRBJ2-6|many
CASSLAGLAVRTGANVLTF
TGTGCCAGCAGTCTCGCGGGACTAGCGGTGAGAACTGGGGCCAACGTCCTGACTTTC
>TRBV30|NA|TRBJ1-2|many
CAWSVRQEENYGYTF
TGTGCCTGGAGTGTACGGCAGGAGGAAAACTATGGCTACACCTTC
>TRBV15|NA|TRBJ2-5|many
CATEHGETGSQETQYF
TGTGCCACTGAGCATGGGGAAACGGGGTCCCAAGAGACCCAGTACTTC
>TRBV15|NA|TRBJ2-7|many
CATRTGPSSYEQYF
TGTGCCACGCGAACAGGTCCTAGCTCCTACGAGCAGTACTTC
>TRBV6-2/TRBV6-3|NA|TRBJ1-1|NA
CASSFGPSRLNYNTEAFF
TGTGCCAGCAGTTTCGGGCCGAGCCGACTCAACTACAACACTGAAGCTTTCTTT
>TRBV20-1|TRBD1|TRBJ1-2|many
CSARAPTGERGYTF
TGCAGTGCTAGAGCCCCAACAGGGGAACGTGGCTACACCTTC
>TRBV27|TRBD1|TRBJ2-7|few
CASRSLGQGAYEQYF
TGTGCCAGCAGATCGCTAGGACAGGGAGCCTACGAGCAGTACTTC
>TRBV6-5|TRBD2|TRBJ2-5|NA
CASSYSSGASETEDF
TGTGCCAGCAGTTACTCCAGCGGGGCGAGCGAGACCGAGGACTTC
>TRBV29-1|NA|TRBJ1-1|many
CSVENPGVYTEAFF
TGCAGCGTTGAAAACCCGGGGGTGTACACTGAAGCTTTCTTT
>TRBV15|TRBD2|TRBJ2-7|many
CATSRDRGSSYEQYF
TGTGCCACCAGCAGAGATCGCGGGAGCTCCTACGAGCAGTACTTC
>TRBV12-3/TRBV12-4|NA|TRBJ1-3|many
CASSSAPGGVVLDTIYF
TGTGCCAGCAGTTCCGCGCCCGGTGGGGTTGTTTTAGACACCATATATTTT
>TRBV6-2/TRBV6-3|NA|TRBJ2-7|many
CASSHPWDTGLGEQYF
TGTGCCAGCAGTCACCCCTGGGACACCGGATTGGGGGAGCAGTACTTC